These 32 T cell receptor beta chains were all obtained from the same sample, sequenced in a study of a mutant IDH1 vaccine in newly diagnosed glioma. The time point denotes: baseline, week 1 (first vaccination visit). Treatment specified: pre-vaccination baseline after standard-of-care therapy. Clones were read by immunoSEQ multiplex PCR, and TCRdb kept only the in-frame ones, dropping some. The table shows 45,000 to 55,000 clones, with approximately 90% occurring only once. Here the sequenced sample was PBMCs, taken from a glioma patient treated with radiotherapy, temozolomide or both. The source is a man in his forties with glioma.

This sequence joins TRBV2 and TRBJ2-3; perhaps TRBD2 as D (5 bases). CDR3 size: 15 residues. Germline-derived CDR1 and CDR2 are SNHLY and FYNNEI. Trimming took off 2 bases at V and 6 bases at J, with 15 bases between the two ends. CDR3 residues: CASSEQADPSDTQYF. CDR3 nucleotides: TGTGCCAGCAGTGAACAAGCGGACCCATCGGATACGCAGTATTTT.

V gene TRBV6-6 combines with J gene TRBJ1-2; D is undetermined. The V end lost 6 bases, the J end lost 3 bases, and 8 bases lay between the germline ends. CDR3 length: 12 residues. Germline V gene lookup returns CDR1 MNHNY and CDR2 SVGAGI (reference sequence). CDR3 DNA: TGTGCCAGCAGCCCGGGCGACTATGGCTACACCTTC. Translating gives CASSPGDYGYTF.

This chain links TRBV9 with TRBJ2-7; D gene uncertain. V dropped 0 bases and J dropped 3 bases, with 13 bases sitting between them. This CDR3 comprises 15 residues. Germline CDR1 reads SGDLS; CDR2 reads YYNGEE. CDR3 DNA: TGTGCCAGCAGCGTAGGGTTTGGGGATTTCTACGAGCAGTACTTC. This encodes CASSVGFGDFYEQYF.

V and J are TRBV4-1 and TRBJ2-6; D is unclear. Germline lookup yields CDR1 MGHRA and CDR2 YSYEKL. Trimming pared 1 base from V and 4 bases from J, leaving 2 bases between. CDR3 length: 13 amino acids. In DNA, the CDR3 is TGCGCCAGCAGCCAAGGGGGGGCCAACGTCCTGACTTTC. Its translation: CASSQGGANVLTF.

The rearrangement links TRBV21-1 to TRBJ2-1; TRBD2 is the table's D call and was not checked against the DNA. TRBV21-1 is given as a pseudogene. CDR3 length: 19 residues. As DNA, the CDR3 is TGTGCCAGCAGCAAAGTAAAGCGGGAGGGTCCTAGCTCCTACAATGAGCAGTTCTTC. Translating it yields CASSKVKREGPSSYNEQFF.

The rearrangement links TRBV4-1 to TRBJ2-7, with TRBD2 identical over 8 bases. CDR1 and CDR2 from the germline V gene are MGHRA and YSYEKL. After removal of 0 bases from V and 2 bases from J, the junction contained 6 bases not matched to a gene. This CDR3 is built from 16 residues. The DNA of the CDR3 is TGCGCCAGCAGCCAAGATCGGGGGGGGGCTACCTACGAGCAGTACTTC. Its translation is CASSQDRGGATYEQYF.

The chain links TRBV7-9 to TRBJ1-1; TRBD1 aligns across 8 bases. The CDR3 is 14 residues long. The V gene's germline CDR1 is SEHNR and CDR2 FQNEAQ (reference sequence). Trimming cost V 4 bases and J 3 bases; bases outside gene matches: 4. Here the CDR3 reads CASSSLTGDTEAFF. The CDR3 region has the DNA TGTGCCAGCAGCTCCCTGACAGGGGACACTGAAGCTTTCTTT.

Regarding this clone: At one of its ends the junction is not consistent with the germline gene, which may arise from a read error. J is TRBJ1-4 and V is TRBV18; a weak D match, TRBD1 (5 bases). The CDR3 contains 13 residues. Germline assignment: CDR1 KGHSH and CDR2 LQKENI. The chain's CDR3 is CATSRGGNEKLFF. CDR3 DNA: TGTGCCACCTCACGCGGGGGAAATGAAAAACTGTTTTTT.

The J gene is TRBJ2-2, the V gene TRBV5-4; D is unresolved. Germline V gene data show CDR1 as SGHNT and CDR2 as YYREEE (reference sequence). This CDR3 region has 13 residues. V was clipped by 1 base and J by 7 bases, with 8 bases between them. In DNA form, the CDR3 reads TGTGCCAGCAGCTTGACATGGGTCGGGGAGCTGTTTTTT. Its translation: CASSLTWVGELFF.

This chain connects TRBV21-1 to TRBJ2-7; the table's D call, TRBD2, has no DNA check behind it. TRBV21-1 is a pseudogene. This CDR3 is built from 12 residues. The CDR3 DNA reads as TGTGCCACATCCTCCGCGGACTACGAGCAGTACTTC. This sequence encodes CATSSADYEQYF.

V gene TRBV6-6 combines with J gene TRBJ2-7, with 8 nucleotides matching TRBD1. The CDR3 extends over 14 amino acids. Germline-derived CDR1 and CDR2 are MNHNY and SVGAGI (reference sequence). The junction had 8 bases not matched to a gene; V was cut back by 5 bases and J by 5 bases. The CDR3 sequence is CASSPQGAGNEQYF. The CDR3 bases are TGTGCCAGCAGTCCCCAGGGGGCGGGAAACGAGCAGTACTTC.

This clone was observed a few times. The chain combines TRBV11-2 with TRBJ2-1, with D unresolved. Germline lookup yields CDR1 SGHAT and CDR2 FQNNGV. This CDR3 region has 11 residues. V was cut by 2 bases and J by 6 bases, with 2 bases left in between. The CDR3 DNA reads as TGTGCCAGCAGCTTAACCAATGAGCAGTTCTTC. Protein: CASSLTNEQFF. The full variable domain, completed using reference TRBV11-2 and TRBJ2-1, is EAGVAQSPRYKIIEKRQSVAFWCNPISGHATLYWYQQILGQGPKLLIQFQNNGVVDDSQLPKDRFSAERLKGVDSTLKIQPAKLEDSAVYLCASSLTNEQFFGPGTRLTVL.

The chain recombines TRBV10-3 with TRBJ1-5; D is ambiguous. Looked up from germline, CDR1 is ENHRY and CDR2 is SYGVKD. The CDR3 extends over 13 amino acids. V was trimmed by 5 bases and J by 6 bases, leaving 11 bases between them. CDR3 sequence: CAISHDSGQPQHF. CDR3 nucleotide sequence: TGTGCCATCAGTCACGATTCCGGTCAGCCCCAGCATTTT.

This chain connects TRBV27 to TRBJ2-3; perhaps D is TRBD1 or TRBD2 (5 bases each). The CDR3 spans 15 residues. The germline gives CDR1 MNHEY, CDR2 SMNVEV (reference sequence). V lost 5 bases and J 4 bases, leaving 16 bases between the germline ends. CDR3 in amino acids: CASSPWTLGADTQYF. CDR3 DNA: TGTGCCAGCAGTCCCTGGACTTTAGGGGCAGATACGCAGTATTTT.

This CDR3 reads CASSLDRAYGYTF. Here the CDR3 DNA reads TGTGCCAGCAGCCTGGACAGGGCTTACGGCTACACCTTC. The chain carries TRBV5-5 and TRBJ1-2; 8 nucleotides match TRBD1. CDR3 length: 13 amino acids. CDR1 and CDR2 (germline): SGHKS, YYEKEE (reference sequence). With 4 bases clipped from V and 8 bases from J, the junction kept 7 bases outside the gene matches.

The rearrangement uses TRBV27 and TRBJ2-7; D unresolved. This CDR3 comprises 13 residues. The germline V and J ends were trimmed by 6 bases and 5 bases, with 14 bases remaining between them. Germline lookup yields CDR1 MNHEY and CDR2 SMNVEV (reference sequence). For the CDR3, the DNA is TGTGCCAGCAGGCTATCAGATTCTAACGAGCAGTACTTC. Translating it yields CASRLSDSNEQYF.

The rearrangement joins TRBV5-1 to TRBJ2-1, with 9 bases aligning to TRBD1. Trimming removed 3 bases from V and 6 bases from J; junction bases left unmatched: 4. The germline V gene has CDR1 SGHRS and CDR2 YFSETQ. The CDR3 covers 14 residues. The DNA of the CDR3 is TGCGCCAGCAGCTGGGACAGGGATATCAATGAGCAGTTCTTC. This translates into CASSWDRDINEQFF.

This sequence joins TRBV7-9 and TRBJ1-1; D gene unclear. This CDR3 contains 13 residues. CDR1 is SEHNR and CDR2 is FQNEAQ in the germline V gene (reference sequence). Trimming removed 8 bases from V and 1 base from J, with 11 bases in between. CDR3 region: CASAGASNTEAFF. The CDR3 coding sequence is TGTGCCAGCGCTGGCGCCTCGAACACTGAAGCTTTCTTT.

This clone has only one observation. CDR3 sequence: CASSPRRTGDPGDTQYF. CDR3 DNA: TGTGCCAGCTCACCCCGACGGACAGGAGACCCTGGGGATACGCAGTATTTT. The J gene is TRBJ2-3, the V gene TRBV18; 7 bases are shared with TRBD1. The CDR3 runs to 17 residues. The ends lost 3 bases at V and 6 bases at J; junction bases unmatched: 15. Germline lookup yields CDR1 KGHSH and CDR2 LQKENI.

This chain uses TRBV10-3 with TRBJ2-1; D gene unclear. V lost 1 base, J lost 7 bases, and 8 bases lay in between. There are 13 residues in the CDR3. Germline V gives CDR1 ENHRY, CDR2 SYGVKD. DNA for the CDR3: TGTGCCATCAGTGAGTTGGTCGCGAATGAGCAGTTCTTC. This encodes CAISELVANEQFF.

The V and J genes are TRBV2 and TRBJ1-5; the D is unclear. Germline lookup yields CDR1 SNHLY and CDR2 FYNNEI. The V end lost 6 bases, the J end lost 2 bases, and 11 bases lay between the germline ends. The CDR3 is 14 amino acids. DNA for the CDR3: TGTGCCAGCAGCCAGGACGGCCGCAATCAGCCCCAGCATTTT. It is translated as CASSQDGRNQPQHF.

V is TRBV5-1 and J is TRBJ2-2, with 7 bases that match TRBD1. The CDR3 covers 15 residues. Looked up from germline, CDR1 is SGHRS and CDR2 is YFSETQ. The J segment lost 3 bases and the V segment lost 0 bases, leaving 2 bases of the junction unmatched. The CDR3 DNA sequence: TGCGCCAGCAGCTTGGAAGGGGGCCACACCGGGGAGCTGTTTTTT. This translates into CASSLEGGHTGELFF. Supplemented by reference TRBV5-1 and TRBJ2-2, the full variable domain reads KAGVTQTPRYLIKTRGQQVTLSCSPISGHRSVSWYQQTPGQGLQFLFEYFSETQRNKGNFPGRFSGRQFSNSRSEMNVSTLELGDSALYLCASSLEGGHTGELFFGEGSRLTVL.

Concerning this clone: One end of the junction is discordant with germline, which a read error may explain. The chain combines TRBV7-2 with TRBJ1-2; no definite D call. The CDR3 extends over 14 amino acids. Germline lookup yields CDR1 SGHTA and CDR2 FQGNSA. The CDR3 protein is CASSLAGRNDGYTF. CDR3 DNA sequence: TGTGCCAGCAGCCTAGCGGGAAGGAATGATGGCTACACCTTC.

V is TRBV6-5 and J is TRBJ2-1; 7 bases agree with TRBD1. CDR3 length equals 14 residues. Looked up from germline, CDR1 is MNHEY and CDR2 is SVGAGI. After removal of 6 bases from V and 0 bases from J, the junction contained 2 bases not matched to a gene. The CDR3 loop is CASSRQGSYNEQFF. CDR3 bases: TGTGCCAGCAGCCGACAGGGCTCCTACAATGAGCAGTTCTTC.

This rearrangement joins TRBV6-5 to TRBJ2-2, with D unclear. The CDR3 has 14 residues. Between the trimmed V and J ends, which lost 6 bases and 0 bases, there was a span of 8 bases. The germline V gene encodes CDR1 MNHEY and CDR2 SVGAGI. CDR3 protein: CASRPGANTGELFF. The CDR3, as DNA: TGTGCCAGCAGACCCGGCGCGAACACCGGGGAGCTGTTTTTT.

The chain recombines TRBV19 with TRBJ2-6, with unresolved D. CDR1 LNHDA and CDR2 SQIVND come from the germline V gene (reference sequence). There are 15 residues in the CDR3. V was pared by 7 bases and J by 0 bases, with 10 bases between. For the CDR3, the DNA is TGTGCCAGTAAATCCCCCCACTCTGGGGCCAACGTCCTGACTTTC. Its translation: CASKSPHSGANVLTF.

This sequence joins TRBV10-3 and TRBJ1-2; D not certain. V was shortened by 6 bases and J by 11 bases, with 13 bases between the two germline ends. The CDR3 has 11 residues. CDR1 ENHRY and CDR2 SYGVKD come from the germline V gene. DNA for the CDR3: TGTGCCATCAGCCCGGGCAAGGGATACACCTTC. Translating gives CAISPGKGYTF.

V and J are TRBV2 and TRBJ2-7; TRBD2 agrees at 7 bases. The J segment lost 7 bases and the V segment lost 4 bases, leaving 1 base of the junction unmatched. CDR3 length equals 11 residues. Germline V gene sequence: CDR1 SNHLY, CDR2 FYNNEI. DNA for the CDR3: TGTGCCAGCAGTGTGGGAGGGGAGCAGTACTTC. This gives the protein CASSVGGEQYF.

The CDR3 DNA follows: TGTGCCAGCAGTCCAACCCGGTTGGAGTTTGCAGATACGCAGTATTTT. It is translated as CASSPTRLEFADTQYF. V and J are TRBV2 and TRBJ2-3; no clear D gene. Germline CDR1 is SNHLY and CDR2 is FYNNEI. This CDR3 comprises 16 residues. Trimming took 5 bases from V and 4 from J, leaving 19 bases between them.

A few counts support this clone. This chain joins TRBV6-1 and TRBJ2-1, with 13 nucleotides matching TRBD2. The germline CDR1 and CDR2 sequences are MNHNS and SASEGT. The CDR3 length is 15 residues. J gave up 6 bases and V 7 bases, and 6 bases lay outside the gene matches. CDR3 region: CASNGLAGAGNEQFF. The CDR3 coding sequence is TGTGCCAGCAATGGACTAGCGGGAGCTGGCAATGAGCAGTTCTTC.

V gene TRBV10-2 combines with J gene TRBJ2-3; TRBD2 aligns across 7 bases. Germline V gene sequence: CDR1 WSHSY, CDR2 SAAADI. After removal of 7 bases from V and 2 bases from J, the junction contained 9 bases not matched to a gene. The CDR3 is 15 residues long. The CDR3: CASTYGGSTTDTQYF. CDR3 sequence (DNA): TGCGCCAGCACCTACGGGGGGTCTACCACAGATACGCAGTATTTT.

Here the CDR3 DNA reads TGTGCCAGCACCCCACGCTCGGGAGATACGCAGTATTTT. This translates into CASTPRSGDTQYF. V gene TRBV7-2 combines with J gene TRBJ2-3; no clear D gene. CDR1 is SGHTA, CDR2 FQGNSA, per germline. There are 13 residues in the CDR3. The V end was cut by 7 bases, the J end by 5 bases, with 13 bases between. Full variable domain (outside the CDR3, taken from reference TRBV7-2 and TRBJ2-3): GAGVSQSPSNKVTEKGKDVELRCDPISGHTALYWYRQSLGQGLEFLIYFQGNSAPDKSGLPSDRFSAERTGGSVSTLTIQRTQQEDSAVYLCASTPRSGDTQYFGPGTRLTVL.